The sequence of this T cell receptor (beta chain) was determined in a study of blood T cell repertoires in COVID-19 (dated by TCRdb to between 2020 and 2021). Turning to the overall study: Collaborator samples came from the United States, Italy and Spain and covered acute and convalescent phases of COVID-19. A de-identified subject ID, COVID-19 status, age in years and sex were almost always included in the sample metadata. The repertoires were made available in a free public database intended to serve as a resource for research on the immune response to SARS-CoV-2. Where HLA class I and class II types were available, the types were taken from metadata supplied by the sample provider, not from assay-based typing. Samples came from the ongoing ImmuneRACE study (first 160 participants) plus 1,254 subjects from 6 global collaborators. The prospective study material was composed of cDNA or gDNA derived from T cells, B-cell-depleted T cells, or PBMCs. The dataset comprised deeply sampled blood TCRbeta repertoires from subjects exposed to, actively infected with, or recovered from COVID-19. General study outcomes and caveats: The quantity of clinical and demographic metadata differed by source and by participant and was supplied without curation.

The immunoSEQ Assay, a bias-controlled multiplex PCR, was used to amplify TCRbeta CDR3 regions from genomic DNA. Per the original workflow: The number of nucleated cells in each sample was estimated by amplification of reference gene primers within the assay. To quantify the absolute abundance of each unique TCRbeta CDR3 rearrangement, sequence reads were collapsed and filtered. For each sample, productive Simpson clonality was calculated as the square root of Simpson's diversity index across productive rearrangements. TCRdb stores this immuneACCESS table with in-frame sequences only. Part of the clones is absent; in the studies checked, under half of the shortfall reflects unresolved V genes, and no reason is known for the rest. That table gives V, J and clone size, and the DNA gave D and trimming. For this sample the table gives about 110,000 clones, of which more than 80% were detected only once. The ten largest clonotypes hold 1.1% of the sample.

V drops 4 bases and J drops 10 bases, leaving 21 bases in between. CDR1 and CDR2 (SGHTA, FQGTGA) derive from the germline V gene. The CDR3 has 15 amino acids, counting the end cysteine and phenylalanine. The entry retains the CDR3 DNA only, 45 bases that are in frame from base 1. As regards this clone: Its antigen has not been determined. Nothing much larger sits one base from this clone, and base qualities are not available.

Each collaborating institution followed its own protocols to collect whole blood in K2EDTA tubes. Collaborator samples were shipped for TCRbeta analysis as frozen whole blood, isolated PBMCs, or DNA extracted from either sample type. The clonotype comes from a human donor in a cohort sampled during active COVID-19. Sequencing was carried out using peripheral blood. The chain is encoded by TRBV7-3 joined to TRBJ2-3; the D segment could be TRBD2, given 6 matching bases. The CDR3 reads as follows: CASSSTAGVGEAQYF. The DNA sequence reads TGTGCCAGCAGCTCGACAGCGGGTGTGGGGGAGGCGCAGTATTTT.